Here is one T cell receptor beta chain with its context. Its antigen remains unidentified. With a duration under 2 months, the hyperthyroidism was newly diagnosed in patients aged 18 to 65. The germline CDR1 and CDR2 sequences are SEHNR and FQNEAQ (reference sequence). The CDR3 totals 16 residues. J was trimmed by 4 bases and V by 4 bases; bases with no gene match: 6. Amplified TCR beta CDR3 regions derived from RNA transcripts. HTBI primers were the set used in a first-round RT-PCR of the TCR CDR3. TCRdb analysed the multiplex PCR reads with MiXCR anew, one entry per CDR3 protein. The table records roughly 800,000 distinct CDR3 sequences, over 35% of them present only once. The data were obtained in a study of T cells in Graves' hyperthyroidism and ophthalmopathy. General observations from the study: Blood also showed most of the thyroid clonotypes that were expanded above 0.001.

The chain is built from TRBV7-9 and TRBJ1-6, with 8 bases lining up with TRBD1. This TCR was recovered from a man younger than 35 with Graves' hyperthyroidism. The sequencing sample was made of blood. CDR3 loop: CASSSGQGGYNSPLHF. Here the CDR3 DNA reads TGTGCCAGCAGCTCAGGACAGGGCGGATATAATTCACCCCTCCACTTT. Looking up the rest from reference TRBV7-9 and TRBJ1-6 gives the full variable domain: DTGVSQNPRHKITKRGQNVTFRCDPISEHNRLYWYRQTLGQGPEFLTYFQNEAQLEKSRLLSDRFSAERPKGSFSTLEIQRTEQGDSAMYLCASSSGQGGYNSPLHFGNGTRLTVT.